A single sample gave rise to the 29 T cell receptor beta chains below, sequenced in a study of blood T cell repertoires in COVID-19. Sequenced by immunoSEQ multiplex PCR; TCRdb stores in-frame clones only, minus some. This sample has 270,000 or so clones, with 75% to 90% found just once. The sequencing input was peripheral blood. Source of these receptors: a woman between 40 and 55 years old who had recovered from COVID-19.

The chain links TRBV11-2 to TRBJ1-4, with D tentatively TRBD1 (6 bases). This CDR3 is built from 13 residues. CDR1 and CDR2 (germline): SGHAT, FQNNGV. V lost 5 bases to trimming and J lost 8 bases, with 12 bases between them. The CDR3, as DNA: TGTGCCAGCAGCCCCCGGACAGACGAAAAACTGTTTTTT. Its protein product is CASSPRTDEKLFF.

V is TRBV28 and J is TRBJ1-6; TRBD1 might be the D (6 bases). Between the trimmed V and J ends, which lost 3 bases and 4 bases, there was a span of 10 bases. Per the germline V gene, CDR1 is MDHEN and CDR2 is SYDVKM. This CDR3 contains 15 residues. The CDR3 bases are TGTGCCAGCAGTTTTTCACAGGGTTATAATTCACCCCTCCACTTT. Its translation: CASSFSQGYNSPLHF.

CDR3 sequence: CASSLSVLTSYEQYF. CDR3 DNA: TGTGCCAGCAGCTTGTCCGTACTTACCTCCTACGAGCAGTACTTC. This chain connects TRBV13 to TRBJ2-7; no clear D. Deletions cut 3 bases from V and 0 bases from J, with 12 bases between. CDR1 is PRHDT, CDR2 FYEKMQ, per germline (reference sequence). The CDR3 totals 15 residues.

The chain uses TRBV2 and TRBJ2-3, with 9 positions matching TRBD1. Germline CDR1 is SNHLY and CDR2 is FYNNEI. The length of the CDR3 is 13 residues. V dropped 10 bases and J dropped 4; count of bases not matched to a gene: 6. DNA of the CDR3: TGTGCCATTCCGGGACAGGGTTCAGATACGCAGTATTTT. Amino acid sequence: CAIPGQGSDTQYF. The full variable domain, in which reference TRBV2 and TRBJ2-3 provide the parts outside the CDR3, is EPEVTQTPSHQVTQMGQEVILRCVPISNHLYFYWYRQILGQKVEFLVSFYNNEISEKSEIFDDQFSVERPDGSNFTLKIRSTKLEDSAMYFCAIPGQGSDTQYFGPGTRLTVL.

This chain connects TRBV24-1 to TRBJ2-1; D is perhaps TRBD1 (5 bases). Per germline, CDR1 KGHDR and CDR2 SFDVKD. The CDR3 loop spans 14 amino acids. V was trimmed by 5 bases and J by 4 bases, leaving 11 bases between them. The CDR3 protein is CATSAGSGYNEQFF. DNA of the CDR3: TGTGCCACCAGTGCGGGCTCAGGGTACAATGAGCAGTTCTTC.

The V gene is TRBV6-8, the J gene TRBJ2-1, with 9 bases identical to TRBD2. This CDR3 spans 18 amino acids. V lost 3 bases, J lost 4 bases, and 13 bases stayed unmatched. Germline V CDR1 and CDR2: MNHGY, SAAAGT. The CDR3 DNA is TGTGCCAGCAGTTATAGACTAGCGGACCTTAGGAGATACAATGAGCAGTTCTTC. It translates to CASSYRLADLRRYNEQFF.

The chain joins TRBV5-1 to TRBJ2-2; 7 nucleotides align to TRBD2. The CDR3 length is 15 residues. V was clipped by 2 bases and J by 3 bases; unmatched bases: 4. Germline CDR1 and CDR2: SGHRS and YFSETQ. The CDR3 coding sequence is TGCGCCAGCAGCTTTGGGCTAGCGGACACCGGGGAGCTGTTTTTT. Translating it yields CASSFGLADTGELFF.

The chain has TRBV9 and TRBJ1-5; TRBD1 might be the D (6 bases). CDR1 is SGDLS and CDR2 is YYNGEE in the germline V gene. CDR3 size: 15 residues. V lost 2 bases, J lost 6 bases, and 15 bases lay in between. CDR3 sequence reads: CASSVIDRRIQPQHF. Written as DNA, the CDR3 is TGTGCCAGCAGCGTCATAGACAGGCGGATTCAGCCCCAGCATTTT.

In this sample, this clone turned up a few times. CDR3 nucleotides: TGTGCCAGCAGCCTTAATACAGCCATTCTTGGAAACACCATATATTTT. This translates into CASSLNTAILGNTIYF. The rearrangement joins TRBV2 to TRBJ1-3; D not certain. The length of the CDR3 is 16 residues. Germline V gene data show CDR1 as SNHLY and CDR2 as FYNNEI. V gave up 6 bases and J gave up 3 bases, with 18 bases separating them.

This clone was detected only once. The rearrangement joins TRBV2 to TRBJ1-2; TRBD1 might be the D (5 bases). The CDR3 covers 14 residues. Per germline, CDR1 SNHLY and CDR2 FYNNEI. Trimming cost V 3 bases and J 2 bases, with 10 bases left between them. DNA of the CDR3: TGTGCCAGCAGTGAGGGGGGTGCCAACTATGGCTACACCTTC. As protein: CASSEGGANYGYTF.

Note on this clone: Germline is not matched at one junction end, which may reflect a read error. The chain joins TRBV10-3 to TRBJ2-7, with D perhaps TRBD2 (5 bases). The CDR3 is 12 amino acids. CDR1 and CDR2 (germline): ENHRY, SYGVKD. This CDR3 is CAITEGGDEQYF. The CDR3 bases are TGTGCCATCACTGAGGGCGGCGACGAGCAGTACTTC.

This clone was counted once. The V call is TRBV19, the J call TRBJ2-3; D ambiguous. V was cut by 5 bases and J by 0 bases, with 9 bases left in between. The CDR3 extends over 14 amino acids. The germline V gene encodes CDR1 LNHDA and CDR2 SQIVND (reference sequence). CDR3 sequence (DNA): TGTGCCAGTAGTCCTACGTCTAGCACAGATACGCAGTATTTT. Protein product: CASSPTSSTDTQYF.

V gene TRBV19 combines with J gene TRBJ2-2, with D perhaps TRBD1 (5 bases). Per the germline V gene, CDR1 is LNHDA and CDR2 is SQIVND (reference sequence). The CDR3 has 16 residues. Trimming stripped 7 bases from V and 0 bases from J, with 15 bases between. This CDR3 reads CASTIAGRANTGELFF. CDR3 nucleotides: TGTGCCAGTACCATAGCTGGCAGGGCGAACACCGGGGAGCTGTTTTTT.

The J gene is TRBJ2-3, the V gene TRBV29-1; D unclear. This CDR3 is 13 amino acids long. With 2 bases removed from V and 2 bases from J, the gap between germline ends came to 8 bases. The germline V gene encodes CDR1 SQVTM and CDR2 ANQGSEA. CDR3: CSVERSVTDTQYF. The CDR3 DNA is TGCAGCGTTGAACGCTCGGTCACAGATACGCAGTATTTT.

V usage is TRBV2 and J usage is TRBJ2-3; no firm D call. The V and J ends lost 4 bases and 6 bases respectively, with 14 bases between them. Germline values: CDR1 SNHLY, CDR2 FYNNEI. The CDR3 has 14 amino acids. The CDR3 loop is CASSGGIPGDTQYF. The CDR3 DNA is TGTGCCAGCAGTGGTGGCATCCCCGGGGATACGCAGTATTTT.

The chain joins TRBV7-8 to TRBJ2-2; 8 bases are shared with TRBD2. CDR1 is SGHVS, CDR2 FQNEAQ, per germline. The CDR3 length is 15 residues. J gave up 4 bases and V 5 bases, and 6 bases lay outside the gene matches. CDR3 DNA sequence: TGTGCCAGCAGCCGAGCGGGAGTTGGCACCGGGGAGCTGTTTTTT. Residues: CASSRAGVGTGELFF.

The chain links TRBV5-1 to TRBJ2-1; 8 nucleotides line up with TRBD2. Looked up from germline, CDR1 is SGHRS and CDR2 is YFSETQ. The CDR3 contains 14 residues. V lost 0 bases and J lost 8; bases outside the gene matches: 4. For the CDR3, the DNA is TGCGCCAGCAGCTTGGGGACTAGCAACTATGAGCAGTTCTTC. It specifies CASSLGTSNYEQFF.

The rearrangement links TRBV2 to TRBJ2-7, with 8 bases matching TRBD1. Germline V gene lookup returns CDR1 SNHLY and CDR2 FYNNEI. This CDR3 spans 15 amino acids. J gave up 0 bases and V 4 bases, and 5 bases lay outside the gene matches. The CDR3 spells CASSAGGLSSYEQYF. Here the CDR3 DNA reads TGTGCCAGCAGTGCAGGGGGCCTTAGCTCCTACGAGCAGTACTTC.

The J gene is TRBJ1-1, the V gene TRBV5-5; 9 positions match TRBD1. Losses at the gene ends were 0 bases for V and 5 bases for J; bases not matched to a gene: 5. This CDR3 is 15 amino acids long. CDR1 and CDR2 (germline): SGHKS, YYEKEE (reference sequence). The CDR3 bases are TGTGCCAGCAGCTTGGGACAGGGGGTTGGGACTGAAGCTTTCTTT. This translates into CASSLGQGVGTEAFF.

V is TRBV6-5 and J is TRBJ2-1; 11 bases agree with TRBD2. The germline CDR1 and CDR2 sequences are MNHEY and SVGAGI. Losses at the gene ends were 7 bases for V and 9 bases for J; bases not matched to a gene: 11. The CDR3 has 15 amino acids. This CDR3 is CASTPTSGSLGEQFF. The DNA for the CDR3 is TGTGCCAGCACTCCTACTAGCGGGAGCTTGGGTGAGCAGTTCTTC.

The chain has TRBV28 and TRBJ2-1, with 10 bases identical to TRBD2. Germline lookup yields CDR1 MDHEN and CDR2 SYDVKM. V shed 2 bases and J 0 bases; nucleotides not matched to a gene: 4. CDR3 length: 17 residues. The CDR3 DNA sequence: TGTGCCAGCAGTTTACATAGCGGGAGGAGCTCCTACAATGAGCAGTTCTTC. Translation gives CASSLHSGRSSYNEQFF.

The rearrangement joins TRBV7-9 to TRBJ1-2; TRBD1 agrees at 8 bases. The CDR3 runs to 13 residues. V gave up 4 bases and J gave up 7 bases; unmatched junction bases: 5. Germline CDR1 reads SEHNR; CDR2 reads FQNEAQ (reference sequence). The CDR3 region is CASSSDRERGYTF. The CDR3 DNA reads as TGTGCCAGCAGCTCGGACAGGGAACGTGGCTACACCTTC.

The chain recombines TRBV4-1 with TRBJ2-5; D might be TRBD1 (5 bases). Trimming pared 4 bases from V and 2 bases from J, leaving 11 bases between. The germline V gene encodes CDR1 MGHRA and CDR2 YSYEKL. The CDR3 is 14 residues long. The CDR3 reads CASSLRQSQETQYF. CDR3 nucleotide sequence: TGCGCCAGCAGCCTACGACAGTCTCAAGAGACCCAGTACTTC.

The rearrangement links TRBV29-1 to TRBJ2-1; 8 bases fit TRBD2. Germline V gives CDR1 SQVTM, CDR2 ANQGSEA. This CDR3 has 16 residues. V gave up 1 base and J gave up 0 bases; unmatched junction bases: 5. The CDR3 reads CSVEGLALSSYNEQFF. CDR3 coding DNA: TGCAGCGTTGAAGGACTAGCGCTAAGCTCCTACAATGAGCAGTTCTTC.

This chain joins TRBV7-9 and TRBJ2-3; 8 nucleotides align to TRBD2. This CDR3 has 16 residues. Losses at the gene ends were 5 bases for V and 4 bases for J; bases not matched to a gene: 11. CDR1 is SEHNR and CDR2 is FQNEAQ in the germline V gene (reference sequence). The CDR3 nucleotides read TGTGCCAGCAGCCCAATAGCGGGATTGGGGGCAGATACGCAGTATTTT. The encoded protein is CASSPIAGLGADTQYF. The full variable domain, rest sourced from reference TRBV7-9 and TRBJ2-3, is DTGVSQNPRHKITKRGQNVTFRCDPISEHNRLYWYRQTLGQGPEFLTYFQNEAQLEKSRLLSDRFSAERPKGSFSTLEIQRTEQGDSAMYLCASSPIAGLGADTQYFGPGTRLTVL.

The rearrangement uses TRBV11-2 and TRBJ2-1, with 7 bases lining up with TRBD2. The V gene's germline CDR1 is SGHAT and CDR2 FQNNGV. V lost 1 base and J lost 8; bases outside the gene matches: 2. The CDR3 loop spans 13 amino acids. The chain's CDR3 is CASSLGSGDEQFF. Here the CDR3 DNA reads TGTGCCAGCAGCTTAGGAAGCGGGGATGAGCAGTTCTTC.

This chain uses TRBV19 with TRBJ2-7; the match to TRBD1 covers 11 bases. Germline-derived CDR1 and CDR2 are LNHDA and SQIVND (reference sequence). The CDR3 runs to 15 residues. The V segment lost 5 bases and the J segment 4 bases; nucleotides outside the gene matches: 7. CDR3 sequence reads: CASSFGQGAIYEQYF. The CDR3 bases are TGTGCCAGTAGTTTCGGACAGGGGGCCATATACGAGCAGTACTTC. The full variable domain, with the rest looked up from reference TRBV19 and TRBJ2-7, is DGGITQSPKYLFRKEGQNVTLSCEQNLNHDAMYWYRQDPGQGLRLIYYSQIVNDFQKGDIAEGYSVSREKKESFPLTVTSAQKNPTAFYLCASSFGQGAIYEQYFGPGTRLTVT.

The V and J genes are TRBV16 and TRBJ2-7; tentatively, D is TRBD2 (5 bases). This CDR3 has 16 residues. V dropped 0 bases and J dropped 0 bases, with 12 bases sitting between them. CDR1 is KGHSY, CDR2 FQNENV, per germline. CDR3 nucleotide sequence: TGTGCCAGCAGCCAATCGACGGGATACAGCTCCTACGAGCAGTACTTC. It translates to CASSQSTGYSSYEQYF.

This clone was counted a few times. The chain combines TRBV24-1 with TRBJ2-7; D possibly corresponds to TRBD1 (5 bases). Trimming pared 4 bases from V and 5 bases from J, leaving 17 bases between. CDR1 KGHDR and CDR2 SFDVKD come from the germline V gene. This CDR3 spans 15 amino acids. The CDR3 spells CATSEDGPQGNEQYF. The CDR3 DNA reads as TGTGCCACCAGTGAGGATGGACCGCAGGGCAACGAGCAGTACTTC.